Listed below are T cell receptor beta chains from one sample, sequenced in a study of Ad26.COV2.S vaccination and SARS-CoV-2 variants. The protocol was immunoSEQ multiplex PCR, while the TCRdb copy is restricted to in-frame clones and leaves out a portion. The sample lists around 370,000 clones; 92% were seen once. Sequenced here: peripheral blood, sampled after recovery from COVID-19. These receptors were taken from a human donor who had recovered from COVID-19. Both conserved end residues are part of each CDR3. The D gene is left open where the match is weak. Size values are once, few and many counts, or a class for expanded clones, and some rows have none.

J: TRBJ1-5; size: -; D: -; V: TRBV6-5; DNA: TGTGCCAGCAGGCAGGCTAGCAATCAGCCCCAGCATTTT; CDR3: CASRQASNQPQHF
J: TRBJ1-4; size: -; D: -; V: TRBV29-1; DNA: TGCAGCGGTGGCAATGAAAAACTGTTTTTT; CDR3: CSGGNEKLFF
J: TRBJ2-4; size: -; D: TRBD2; V: TRBV3-1/TRBV3-2; DNA: TGTGCCACCCGAGGGAGGCGGGGGGGCCACTCCAAAAACATTCAGTACTTC; CDR3: CATRGRRGGHSKNIQYF
J: TRBJ2-4; size: -; D: -; V: TRBV2; DNA: TGTGCCAGCAGTGCCGGGGAAAAAAACATTCAGTACTTC; CDR3: CASSAGEKNIQYF
J: TRBJ2-1; size: -; D: -; V: TRBV12-3/TRBV12-4; DNA: TGTGCCAGCAGTTCAGGTAACAATGAGCAGTTCTTC; CDR3: CASSSGNNEQFF
J: TRBJ2-3; size: -; D: TRBD2; V: TRBV5-1; DNA: TGCGCCAGCAGCGCCTCTAGCGGGGGGGCAGGAGATACGCAGTATTTT; CDR3: CASSASSGGAGDTQYF
J: TRBJ2-3; size: -; D: -; V: TRBV5-6; DNA: TGTGCCAGCAGCAGGGACAGCACAGATACGCAGTATTTT; CDR3: CASSRDSTDTQYF
J: TRBJ2-1; size: once; D: -; V: TRBV7-2; DNA: TGTGCCAGCAGCAGAGACAGCGGGCTAGCACGGAATGAGCAGTTCTTC; CDR3: CASSRDSGLARNEQFF
J: TRBJ1-1; size: -; D: -; V: TRBV12-3/TRBV12-4; DNA: TGTGCCAGCGGGGGGGTCGTAACTGAAGCTTTCTTT; CDR3: CASGGVVTEAFF
J: TRBJ2-3; size: -; D: -; V: TRBV19; DNA: TGTGCCAGTAGTATAAGGCAGGGCTCAGATACGCAGTATTTT; CDR3: CASSIRQGSDTQYF
J: TRBJ2-7; size: -; D: -; V: TRBV14; DNA: TGTGCCAGCAGCCAAGATCAGCGCGTAACCTACGAGCAGTACTTC; CDR3: CASSQDQRVTYEQYF
J: TRBJ1-4; size: -; D: TRBD1; V: TRBV12-5; DNA: TGTGCTAGTGGTTTTTACGGCGGGACAGAGAATGAAAAACTGTTTTTT; CDR3: CASGFYGGTENEKLFF
J: TRBJ2-3; size: -; D: -; V: TRBV11-2; DNA: TGTGCCAGCAGCTTAACAACTAGAGGTGCAGATACGCAGTATTTT; CDR3: CASSLTTRGADTQYF
J: TRBJ2-5; size: -; D: TRBD1; V: TRBV7-9; DNA: TGTGCCAGCAGCCAACGAGGACAGGGGAGAGAGACCCAGTACTTC; CDR3: CASSQRGQGRETQYF
J: TRBJ2-3; size: -; D: -; V: TRBV23-1; DNA: TGCGCCAGCAGTCGCGTTCAGTTCACAGATACGCAGTATTTT; CDR3: CASSRVQFTDTQYF
J: TRBJ2-2; size: few; D: -; V: TRBV7-2; DNA: TGTGCCAGCAGCTTAATCGGGCGCGGGAACACCGGGGAGCTGTTTTTT; CDR3: CASSLIGRGNTGELFF
J: TRBJ2-5; size: -; D: -; V: TRBV5-1; DNA: TGCGCCAGCAGCTTGGGACGGGGGTGGCAAGAGACCCAGTACTTC; CDR3: CASSLGRGWQETQYF
J: TRBJ2-6; size: once; D: -; V: TRBV29-1; DNA: TGCAGCTTCAGTGGGCGTAGCTCTGGGGCCAACGTCCTGACTTTC; CDR3: CSFSGRSSGANVLTF
J: TRBJ1-1; size: -; D: -; V: TRBV4-3; DNA: TGCGCCAGCAGCCAAGATACCCCCGGGAGGACTGAAGCTTTCTTT; CDR3: CASSQDTPGRTEAFF
J: TRBJ2-1; size: -; D: -; V: TRBV7-9; DNA: TGTGCCAGCAGCTTAAATCCTACGAATGAGCAGTTCTTC; CDR3: CASSLNPTNEQFF
J: TRBJ1-1; size: -; D: -; V: TRBV3-1/TRBV3-2; DNA: TGTGCCAGCAGCCAAATGGGGGGTACTGAAGCTTTCTTT; CDR3: CASSQMGGTEAFF
J: TRBJ2-3; size: -; D: TRBD2; V: TRBV5-1; DNA: TGCGCCAGCAGCTCGGGAGGAGGCACAGATACGCAGTATTTT; CDR3: CASSSGGGTDTQYF
J: TRBJ2-7; size: -; D: -; V: TRBV11-3; DNA: TGTGCCAGCAGCCCTCGTGAGGGGGGGAGGGAGCAGTACTTC; CDR3: CASSPREGGREQYF
J: TRBJ1-1; size: -; D: TRBD1; V: TRBV19; DNA: TGTGCCAGTAGTGTGGACAGGGCCACTGAAGCTTTCTTT; CDR3: CASSVDRATEAFF
J: TRBJ1-3; size: -; D: -; V: TRBV19; DNA: TGTGCCAGTACCGAGACCTCTGGAAACACCATATATTTT; CDR3: CASTETSGNTIYF
J: TRBJ2-1; size: -; D: -; V: TRBV28; DNA: TGTGCCAGCAGTTTGTCAGGGAGGTACAATGAGCAGTTCTTC; CDR3: CASSLSGRYNEQFF
J: TRBJ1-1; size: -; D: -; V: TRBV2; DNA: TGTGCCAGCAGTGCTCTAGGACAGAGTGAAGCTTTCTTT; CDR3: CASSALGQSEAFF
J: TRBJ1-1; size: -; D: -; V: TRBV11-3; DNA: TGTGCCAGCAGCTTTACGGGCCGAGCAGCTCAAGCTTTCTTT; CDR3: CASSFTGRAAQAFF
J: TRBJ1-1; size: -; D: -; V: TRBV19; DNA: TGTGCCAGTAGTATGAGCATCACAGGGTGGTTCACTGAAGCTTTCTTT; CDR3: CASSMSITGWFTEAFF
J: TRBJ2-1; size: -; D: TRBD2; V: TRBV9; DNA: TGTGCCAGCAGCGTAGCCGGTTCTAGCGGATCCAATGAGCAGTTCTTC; CDR3: CASSVAGSSGSNEQFF
J: TRBJ1-2; size: -; D: -; V: TRBV15; DNA: TGTGCCACCAGCAGAGGGGGGAGCTATGGCTACACCTTC; CDR3: CATSRGGSYGYTF
J: TRBJ1-2; size: few; D: -; V: TRBV4-1; DNA: TGCGCCAGCAGCCAAGATACTTCCGGCCTCAACTCTAACTATGGCTACACCTTC; CDR3: CASSQDTSGLNSNYGYTF
J: TRBJ1-2; size: -; D: -; V: TRBV6-6; DNA: TGTGCCAGCACTCCCATAAGGGGCGGCCTCTATGGCTACACCTTC; CDR3: CASTPIRGGLYGYTF
J: TRBJ1-5; size: once; D: -; V: TRBV11-2; DNA: TGTGCCAGCAGCTTAGTGGGGGGGGAGCAGCAGCCCCAGCATTTT; CDR3: CASSLVGGEQQPQHF
J: TRBJ2-7; size: -; D: -; V: TRBV19; DNA: TGTGCCAGTAGTAGGGTTGGGGGGTCCTACGAGCAGTACTTC; CDR3: CASSRVGGSYEQYF
J: TRBJ2-7; size: once; D: -; V: TRBV7-2; DNA: TGTGCCAGCAGCTTAGCGAGTGGAGGGGGCTCCTACGAGCAGTACTTC; CDR3: CASSLASGGGSYEQYF
J: TRBJ1-1; size: once; D: TRBD1; V: TRBV5-1; DNA: TGCGCCAGCAGCTTGACCCGGGACAGGTTGAACACTGAAGCTTTCTTT; CDR3: CASSLTRDRLNTEAFF
J: TRBJ2-1; size: once; D: -; V: TRBV5-1; DNA: TGCGCCAGCAGCTTGCACAATAATGAGCAGTTCTTC; CDR3: CASSLHNNEQFF
J: TRBJ1-1; size: -; D: -; V: TRBV5-1; DNA: TGCGCCAGCAGCGAAGGACTCAGGAACACTGAAGCTTTCTTT; CDR3: CASSEGLRNTEAFF
J: TRBJ1-2; size: -; D: -; V: TRBV12-3/TRBV12-4; DNA: TGTGCCAGCAGTCCGCAGGGTTTTTATGGCTACACCTTC; CDR3: CASSPQGFYGYTF